This TCR beta chain derives from a study of sequential checkpoint blockade in melanoma. This sample's treatment: randomized to nivolumab then ipilimumab (arm A) or the reverse (arm B). CDR3 length equals 18 residues. V was shortened by 0 bases and J by 8 bases, with 22 bases between the two germline ends. Germline V lookup: CDR1 SNHLY, CDR2 FYNNEI. Libraries were prepared by immunoSEQ multiplex PCR; TCRdb keeps only in-frame clonotypes and omits some of them. The sample consists of some 9,300 clones, 76% of them appearing once. The chain has TRBV2 and TRBJ1-4; tentatively, D is TRBD1 (6 bases). Material: CD8+ T cells sorted from blood (inferred from file names), obtained from a patient given nivolumab and ipilimumab in sequence. This sequence was found in a human donor with melanoma. CDR3 nucleotide sequence: TGTGCCAGCAGTGAAGCGGGGGCACGAATCCAACTGGCCGAAAAACTGTTTTTT. Amino acid sequence: CASSEAGARIQLAEKLFF.